This TCR beta chain was documented in a study of shared clonotypes between healthy human individuals. Study-level background: For every donor, three CD4 naive, three CD4 memory, two CD8 naive and one CD8 memory plates were used. Overall study results and limits: It was anticipated that sequencing depth would influence how many clonotypes donors shared.

Remarks on this clone: The antigen is unknown.

Trimming removed 6 bases from V and 2 bases from J; junction bases left unmatched: 9. Germline V gene lookup returns CDR1 SNHLY and CDR2 FYNNEI. The CDR3 is 17 residues long. Only in-frame clones appear in the TCRdb table, and some are missing; sequencing was by immunoSEQ multiplex PCR. The sample has a few million clones, more than 80% seen once. Every one of the donors was a Caucasian adult that lived in Nashville, Tennessee. This sequence originates from a man younger than 35 in good health. Sample: naive CD4+ T cells sorted from blood. Documented subset: CD45RA+ positively selected. The V gene is TRBV2, the J gene TRBJ2-5; 13 positions agree with TRBD2. CDR3 loop: CASRAGTSGTIQETQYF. DNA for the CDR3: TGTGCCAGCAGGGCCGGGACTAGCGGGACCATACAAGAGACCCAGTACTTC.